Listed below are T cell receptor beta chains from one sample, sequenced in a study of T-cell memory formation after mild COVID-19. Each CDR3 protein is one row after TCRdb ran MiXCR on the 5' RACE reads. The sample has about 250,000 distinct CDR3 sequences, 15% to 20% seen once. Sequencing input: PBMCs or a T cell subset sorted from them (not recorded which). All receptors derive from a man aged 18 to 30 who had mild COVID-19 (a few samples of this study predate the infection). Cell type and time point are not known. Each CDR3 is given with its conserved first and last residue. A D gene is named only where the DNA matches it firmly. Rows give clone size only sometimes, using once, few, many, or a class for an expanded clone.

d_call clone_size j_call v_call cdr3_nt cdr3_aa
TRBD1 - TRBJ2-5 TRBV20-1 TGCAGTGCTAGACCTGGGACAGGGGGTTTGGAGACCCAGTACTTC CSARPGTGGLETQYF
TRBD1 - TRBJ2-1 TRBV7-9 TGTGCCAGCAGCTTAGTAGGGGGCCCCTACAATGAGCAGTTCTTC CASSLVGGPYNEQFF
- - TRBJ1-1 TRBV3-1 TGTGCCAGCAGCCAAGATCTGGGAGTCAGGACTGAAGCTTTCTTT CASSQDLGVRTEAFF
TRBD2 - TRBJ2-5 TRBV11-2 TGTGCCAGCAGCGACCTAGCGGGGGGTCAAGAGACCCAGTACTTC CASSDLAGGQETQYF
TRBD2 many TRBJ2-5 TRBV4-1 TGCGCCAGCAGCCAAGCGGCGCTAGCGGGGGGCGGGCGAGAGACCCAGTACTTC CASSQAALAGGGRETQYF
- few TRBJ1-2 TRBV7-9 TGTGCCAGCTCCGCCGGGGAGACCCGGCGTGGCTACACCTTC CASSAGETRRGYTF
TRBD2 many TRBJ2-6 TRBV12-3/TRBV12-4 TGTGCCAGCAGTGCCGGGAGGGTCCCTGGGGCCAACGTCCTGACTTTC CASSAGRVPGANVLTF
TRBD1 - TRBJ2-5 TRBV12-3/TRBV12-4 TGTGCCAGCAGTTTAATTCCAGGGGGCTCGCAAGAGACCCAGTACTTC CASSLIPGGSQETQYF
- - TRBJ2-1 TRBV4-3 TGCGCCAGCAGCCAAGATCTGGGGAAGAATGAGCAGTTCTTC CASSQDLGKNEQFF
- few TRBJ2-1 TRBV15 TGTGCCACCAGCAGAGAGTCGGGCGGGGCGACTGTGCGGAATGAGCAGTTCTTC CATSRESGGATVRNEQFF
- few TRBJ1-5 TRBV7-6 TGTGCCACCGATCAGCCCCAGCATTTT CATDQPQHF
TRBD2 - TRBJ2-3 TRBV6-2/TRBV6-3 TGTGCCAGCACCAAGGTAGCGGGGACATGGGATACGCAGTATTTT CASTKVAGTWDTQYF
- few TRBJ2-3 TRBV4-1 TGCGCCAGCATCCATGTAGGGGCTTCTGCAGATACGCAGTATTTT CASIHVGASADTQYF
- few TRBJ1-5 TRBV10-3 TGTGCCATCAGTGAGTCACGGGGACCCCAGCATTTT CAISESRGPQHF
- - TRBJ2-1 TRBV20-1 TGCAGTGCTAGTCTTACAGGGAGACAGACCTACAATGAGCAGTTCTTC CSASLTGRQTYNEQFF
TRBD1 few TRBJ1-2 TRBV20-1 TGCAGTGCCAAGGACAGGGGCTATGGCTACACCTTC CSAKDRGYGYTF
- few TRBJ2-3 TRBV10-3 TGTGCCATCAGTATTCGGGGACGGGAAGTCACAGATACGCAGTATTTT CAISIRGREVTDTQYF
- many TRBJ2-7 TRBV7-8 TGTGCCAGCAGCCAACCCCGTTCGCCCCCGGGGCCCTACGAGCAGTACTTC CASSQPRSPPGPYEQYF
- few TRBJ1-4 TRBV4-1 TGCGCCAGCAGCCAAGCTTTGGAAAAACTGTTTTTT CASSQALEKLFF
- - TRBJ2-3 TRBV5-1 TGCGCCAGCAGCTTGGAGGGCGGAGAAGGCACAGATACGCAGTATTTT CASSLEGGEGTDTQYF
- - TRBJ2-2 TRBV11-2 TGTGCCAGCAGCTTCAATTTAAGGGGGAGCGGTTGGGCGAACACCGGGGAGCTGTTTTTT CASSFNLRGSGWANTGELFF
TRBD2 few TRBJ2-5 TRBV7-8 TGTGCCAGCAGCTTATACCTTGGGACTAGCGGCCAAGAGACCCAGTACTTC CASSLYLGTSGQETQYF
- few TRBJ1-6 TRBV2 TGTGCCAGCAGAACACGGGACTTTTCACTTGTTGATTCACCCCTCCACTTT CASRTRDFSLVDSPLHF
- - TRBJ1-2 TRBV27 TGTGCCAGTACCCAGATGGGCCGGGGGCACTATGGCTACACCTTC CASTQMGRGHYGYTF
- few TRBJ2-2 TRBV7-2 TGTGCCAGCAGCTTCGGACTAAAGGAGCTGTTTTTT CASSFGLKELFF
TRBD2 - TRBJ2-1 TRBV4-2 TGTGCCAGCAGCCAAGTAAGGATTGGGCTAGCGGATCCCAATGAGCAGTTCTTC CASSQVRIGLADPNEQFF
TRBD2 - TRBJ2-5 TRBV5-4 TGTGCCAGCAGCACCCCGGTGGCGGGGGTTGAGACCCAGTACTTC CASSTPVAGVETQYF
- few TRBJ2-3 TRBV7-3 TGTGCCAGCAGCTTAAGGGGGGGCCCGGGAGATACGCAGTATTTT CASSLRGGPGDTQYF
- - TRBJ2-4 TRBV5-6 TGTGCCAGCTCCTACGAAGGGGTGTCAAAAAACATTCAGTACTTC CASSYEGVSKNIQYF
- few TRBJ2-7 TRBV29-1 TGCAGCGTTCTCTTGGGGTACGAGCAGTACTTC CSVLLGYEQYF